The 15 T cell receptor beta chains presented below share a single source sample, sequenced in a study of cytotoxic CD8 clonotypes in ibrutinib-treated CLL. Assay: immunoSEQ multiplex PCR; the TCRdb copy retains only in-frame clones and omits some. The table lists more than 200,000 clones, 70% of them singletons, with 15% to 19% in the top ten. The material sequenced was PBMCs, taken after 24 months of ibrutinib treatment. The receptors were gathered from a human donor with chronic lymphocytic leukemia.

This clone turned up a few times. The rearrangement links TRBV7-3 to TRBJ2-1; TRBD1 agrees at 8 bases. The CDR3 has 12 residues. The germline V gene encodes CDR1 SGHTA and CDR2 FQGTGA. J gave up 10 bases and V 5 bases, and 4 bases lay outside the gene matches. Here the CDR3 reads CASSTRTGEQFF. For the CDR3, the DNA is TGTGCCAGCAGCACTCGGACAGGGGAGCAGTTCTTC.

The chain couples TRBV6-6 to TRBJ1-3; possible D gene TRBD1, 6 bases. The germline V and J ends were trimmed by 6 bases and 0 bases, with 15 bases remaining between them. The CDR3 loop spans 16 amino acids. CDR1 and CDR2 (germline): MNHNY, SVGAGI (reference sequence). DNA for the CDR3: TGTGCCAGCAGACGACAGGACCCAGCCTCTGGAAACACCATATATTTT. It is translated as CASRRQDPASGNTIYF.

The chain joins TRBV14 to TRBJ1-2; 7 nucleotides match TRBD1. Germline trimming cut 6 bases from V and 4 bases from J; bases unmatched to any gene: 8. The CDR3 totals 14 residues. The germline V gene has CDR1 SGHDN and CDR2 FVKESK. The CDR3 DNA reads TGTGCCAGCAGGGCAACAGGGGTGTTCTATGGCTACACCTTC. Its protein is CASRATGVFYGYTF. The whole variable domain, filled in from reference TRBV14 and TRBJ1-2, reads EAGVTQFPSHSVIEKGQTVTLRCDPISGHDNLYWYRRVMGKEIKFLLHFVKESKQDESGMPNNRFLAERTGGTYSTLKVQPAELEDSGVYFCASRATGVFYGYTFGSGTRLTVV.

The V call is TRBV2, the J call TRBJ2-7, with D perhaps matching TRBD1 (6 bases). CDR1 and CDR2 (germline): SNHLY, FYNNEI. V lost 6 bases, J lost 0 bases, and 9 bases lay in between. CDR3 length equals 13 residues. This CDR3 reads CASRRTDSYEQYF. CDR3 DNA sequence: TGTGCCAGCAGGCGGACAGACTCCTACGAGCAGTACTTC.

The chain has TRBV9 and TRBJ2-1; TRBD2 aligns across 7 bases. The CDR3 spans 17 residues. Germline loops: CDR1 SGDLS, CDR2 YYNGEE. V was pared by 3 bases and J by 3 bases, with 12 bases of the junction left unmatched. The CDR3 sequence: CASSASIAGVFYNEQFF. The DNA of the CDR3 is TGTGCCAGCAGCGCGTCAATCGCGGGAGTTTTCTACAATGAGCAGTTCTTC.

This clone was seen only once. J is TRBJ2-7 and V is TRBV30; unclear D gene. Germline V gene data show CDR1 as GTSNPN and CDR2 as SVGIG (reference sequence). There are 14 residues in the CDR3. V lost 2 bases and J lost 0, with 11 bases in between. CDR3 loop: CAWSPATNSYEQYF. DNA of the CDR3: TGTGCCTGGAGTCCCGCGACAAACTCCTACGAGCAGTACTTC.

With respect to this clone: Different DNA sequences within this sample yield the same CDR3. The V gene is TRBV30, the J gene TRBJ1-5; D might be TRBD1 (6 bases). Trimming removed 1 base from V and 2 bases from J, with 6 bases in between. The CDR3 has 13 residues. CDR1 and CDR2 (germline): GTSNPN, SVGIG (reference sequence). As DNA, the CDR3 is TGTGCCTGGAGTGGGACAGGCAATCAGCCCCAGCATTTT. This translates into CAWSGTGNQPQHF.

The chain uses TRBV7-9 and TRBJ2-7, with TRBD1 matching 7 bases. The CDR3 spans 12 residues. Germline trimming cut 6 bases from V and 3 bases from J; bases unmatched to any gene: 2. Germline V gene lookup returns CDR1 SEHNR and CDR2 FQNEAQ (reference sequence). The DNA of the CDR3 is TGTGCCAGCAGGGGGACAGTCTACGAGCAGTACTTC. The encoded protein is CASRGTVYEQYF. Variable domain in full (rest from reference TRBV7-9 and TRBJ2-7): DTGVSQNPRHKITKRGQNVTFRCDPISEHNRLYWYRQTLGQGPEFLTYFQNEAQLEKSRLLSDRFSAERPKGSFSTLEIQRTEQGDSAMYLCASRGTVYEQYFGPGTRLTVT.

The V and J genes are TRBV6-5 and TRBJ2-7, with D uncertain. The CDR3 length is 15 residues. V lost 6 bases and J lost 2, with 17 bases in between. Germline V lookup: CDR1 MNHEY, CDR2 SVGAGI. The CDR3 region is CASSTSRADTYEQYF. The CDR3 coding sequence is TGTGCCAGCAGCACCTCTAGGGCAGACACCTACGAGCAGTACTTC.

The chain is built from TRBV4-2 and TRBJ2-2; D remains ambiguous. Trimming stripped 0 bases from V and 6 bases from J, with 8 bases between. There are 14 residues in the CDR3. Germline assignment: CDR1 LGHNA and CDR2 YNFKEQ. As DNA, the CDR3 is TGTGCCAGCAGCCAAGATCGAGCCGCCGGGGAGCTGTTTTTT. Amino acid sequence: CASSQDRAAGELFF.

The CDR3 here is CASRRDRGSPGYGYTF. The DNA of the CDR3 is TGTGCCAGCAGAAGAGACAGGGGAAGCCCAGGCTATGGCTACACCTTC. The chain has TRBV28 and TRBJ1-2, with 8 nucleotides matching TRBD1. CDR1 is MDHEN, CDR2 SYDVKM, per germline. V lost 6 bases, J lost 4 bases, and 13 bases stayed unmatched. The CDR3 has 16 residues.

This clone was recorded once. This chain connects TRBV20-1 to TRBJ1-1; D unresolved. CDR1 is DFQATT and CDR2 is SNEGSKA in the germline V gene (reference sequence). With 6 bases removed from V and 9 bases from J, the gap between germline ends came to 14 bases. CDR3 length equals 11 residues. CDR3 bases: TGCAGTGCCCTACCCGAGCTCAAAGCTTTCTTT. Protein sequence: CSALPELKAFF.

The chain uses TRBV27 and TRBJ1-1; no reliable D call. The V end was cut by 6 bases, the J end by 0 bases, with 11 bases between. CDR1 and CDR2 from the germline V gene are MNHEY and SMNVEV (reference sequence). CDR3 length: 14 residues. CDR3 bases: TGTGCCAGCAGGTCCAGGAGTATGAACACTGAAGCTTTCTTT. Protein product: CASRSRSMNTEAFF.

The gene calls are TRBV30 and TRBJ2-4; 12 bases line up with TRBD2. This CDR3 is 13 amino acids long. Germline-derived CDR1 and CDR2 are GTSNPN and SVGIG (reference sequence). Trimming took 5 bases from V and 9 from J; bases not matched to a gene: 5. CDR3 loop: CAWETSGSFIQYF. The CDR3 nucleotides read TGTGCCTGGGAGACTAGCGGGAGTTTCATTCAGTACTTC.

This chain joins TRBV7-9 and TRBJ2-5; 7 positions match TRBD1. V shed 1 base and J 1 base; nucleotides not matched to a gene: 6. CDR1 is SEHNR and CDR2 is FQNEAQ in the germline V gene (reference sequence). The CDR3 extends over 16 amino acids. CDR3 sequence: CASSLVGDRAQETQYF. In DNA form, the CDR3 reads TGTGCCAGCAGCTTAGTAGGGGACAGAGCCCAAGAGACCCAGTACTTC.